What follows are 32 T cell receptor beta chains derived from one specimen sequenced in a study of neoadjuvant nivolumab and ipilimumab in lung cancer. Using immunoSEQ multiplex PCR, the repertoire was profiled, and TCRdb retains in-frame clones only, with some absent. The data contain about 26,000 clones, 75% to 90% of them singletons. The sequences come from peripheral blood, collected before neoadjuvant nivolumab, alone or with ipilimumab. The receptors here all came from an adult with non-small cell lung cancer.

The chain joins TRBV5-1 to TRBJ1-1, with TRBD1 matching over 11 bases. With V trimmed by 3 bases and J by 1 base, 2 bases remained unmatched. The CDR3 has 15 amino acids. Germline CDR1 SGHRS, CDR2 YFSETQ. DNA of the CDR3: TGCGCCAGCAGCTGGACAGGGGGCTCGAACACTGAAGCTTTCTTT. Protein: CASSWTGGSNTEAFF.

The chain combines TRBV4-2 with TRBJ1-2; unclear D gene. V was shortened by 0 bases and J by 2 bases, with 16 bases between the two germline ends. The CDR3 is 17 residues long. From germline, CDR1 is LGHNA and CDR2 YNFKEQ. CDR3 in amino acids: CASSQELYGESNYGYTF. CDR3 coding DNA: TGTGCCAGCAGCCAAGAACTTTACGGGGAGTCGAACTATGGCTACACCTTC.

The chain employs TRBV5-6 and TRBJ2-1; D gene ambiguous. The germline CDR1 and CDR2 sequences are SGHDT and YYEEEE. Trimming removed 5 bases from V and 3 bases from J, with 6 bases in between. CDR3 length: 12 amino acids. In DNA, the CDR3 is TGTGCCAGCAGTTTTAACTACAATGAGCAGTTCTTC. This gives the protein CASSFNYNEQFF.

The gene calls are TRBV7-2 and TRBJ1-6, with TRBD1 matching over 7 bases. The germline gives CDR1 SGHTA, CDR2 FQGNSA. CDR3 size: 15 residues. V shed 1 base and J 9 bases; nucleotides not matched to a gene: 6. The CDR3 protein is CASSLVIGGTSPLHF. CDR3 sequence (DNA): TGTGCCAGCAGCTTAGTGATAGGGGGCACTTCACCCCTCCACTTT. Using reference TRBV7-2 and TRBJ1-6 for the parts outside the CDR3, the full variable domain is GAGVSQSPSNKVTEKGKDVELRCDPISGHTALYWYRQSLGQGLEFLIYFQGNSAPDKSGLPSDRFSAERTGGSVSTLTIQRTQQEDSAVYLCASSLVIGGTSPLHFGNGTRLTVT.

This clone was counted a few times. The V and J genes are TRBV5-1 and TRBJ1-1; D perhaps matches TRBD1 (6 bases). The V end was cut by 4 bases, the J end by 1 base, with 14 bases between. The CDR3 extends over 15 amino acids. Germline V lookup: CDR1 SGHRS, CDR2 YFSETQ. CDR3 region: CASSLWTDTNTEAFF. The CDR3, as DNA: TGCGCCAGCAGCCTCTGGACAGACACGAACACTGAAGCTTTCTTT.

The chain is built from TRBV25-1 and TRBJ2-7; a weak D match, TRBD1 (6 bases). This CDR3 contains 13 residues. The germline V gene has CDR1 MGHDK and CDR2 SYGVNS. V was cut by 8 bases and J by 2 bases, with 13 bases left in between. The CDR3 region is CASEDRFTYEQYF. In DNA form, the CDR3 reads TGTGCCAGCGAAGACAGGTTTACCTACGAGCAGTACTTC.

This rearrangement joins TRBV9 to TRBJ2-5, with TRBD1 matching over 8 bases. CDR3 size: 15 residues. V lost 3 bases, J lost 2 bases, and 6 bases stayed unmatched. Germline CDR1 reads SGDLS; CDR2 reads YYNGEE. CDR3 loop: CASSETGAVQETQYF. The CDR3 DNA reads as TGTGCCAGCAGCGAGACAGGGGCCGTTCAAGAGACCCAGTACTTC.

This rearrangement joins TRBV6-1 to TRBJ1-2, with 8 bases that match TRBD1. The germline gives CDR1 MNHNS, CDR2 SASEGT. With V trimmed by 5 bases and J by 3 bases, 8 bases remained unmatched. The CDR3 runs 15 residues. The CDR3: CASSQGATEYYGYTF. In nucleotides, the CDR3 is TGTGCCAGCAGTCAGGGGGCGACAGAGTACTATGGCTACACCTTC.

The CDR3 coding sequence is TGCAGCGTTCTCCTGACAGGGGAAAGGGGCCAGCCCCAGCATTTT. Protein product: CSVLLTGERGQPQHF. The chain couples TRBV29-1 to TRBJ1-5, with 8 bases lining up with TRBD1. The CDR3 is made up of 15 amino acids. The V gene's germline CDR1 is SQVTM and CDR2 ANQGSEA. J gave up 7 bases and V 5 bases, and 13 bases lay outside the gene matches.

This clone was detected a few times. The genes are TRBV18 and TRBJ2-6; 8 bases agree with TRBD1. The CDR3 has 17 residues. Germline CDR1 and CDR2: KGHSH and LQKENI. The V segment lost 1 base and the J segment 4 bases; nucleotides outside the gene matches: 6. The CDR3: CASSPLRQGFGANVLTF. The CDR3, as DNA: TGTGCCAGCTCACCACTTCGACAGGGGTTCGGGGCCAACGTCCTGACTTTC.

J is TRBJ1-3 and V is TRBV5-1, with 8 bases that match TRBD1. The CDR3 contains 14 residues. CDR1 SGHRS and CDR2 YFSETQ come from the germline V gene. V lost 2 bases to trimming and J lost 7 bases; unmatched junction nucleotides: 5. The CDR3 loop reads CASSFGTGSNTIYF. The CDR3 DNA reads TGCGCCAGCAGCTTTGGGACAGGCAGCAACACCATATATTTT.

The chain recombines TRBV5-1 with TRBJ1-5; 7 bases are shared with TRBD1. V lost 3 bases and J lost 6; bases outside the gene matches: 3. CDR3 size: 13 residues. Germline V lookup: CDR1 SGHRS, CDR2 YFSETQ. CDR3 coding DNA: TGCGCCAGCAGCTACGGGGACAGTCAGCCCCAGCATTTT. As protein: CASSYGDSQPQHF.

The chain is built from TRBV19 and TRBJ1-1; 7 bases match TRBD1. The CDR3 totals 16 residues. V dropped 4 bases and J dropped 3; count of bases not matched to a gene: 11. Per the germline V gene, CDR1 is LNHDA and CDR2 is SQIVND (reference sequence). The CDR3 loop is CASSSRDSPRDTEAFF. The CDR3 region has the DNA TGTGCCAGTAGTAGCAGGGACAGTCCCAGGGACACTGAAGCTTTCTTT. Complete variable domain (other parts from reference TRBV19 and TRBJ1-1): DGGITQSPKYLFRKEGQNVTLSCEQNLNHDAMYWYRQDPGQGLRLIYYSQIVNDFQKGDIAEGYSVSREKKESFPLTVTSAQKNPTAFYLCASSSRDSPRDTEAFFGQGTRLTVV.

V gene TRBV10-2 combines with J gene TRBJ2-5, with 11 bases lining up with TRBD2. This CDR3 has 13 amino acids. The germline CDR1 and CDR2 sequences are WSHSY and SAAADI. The V and J ends lost 10 bases and 1 base, in that order; junction bases with no gene match: 2. The CDR3 DNA reads as TGCGCCACCGGACTAGCGGGCCAAGAGACCCAGTACTTC. Amino acid sequence: CATGLAGQETQYF.

The chain combines TRBV7-4 with TRBJ2-7; D ambiguous. The ends were cut back, 5 bases at V and 3 bases at J, with 17 bases in the middle. The CDR3 is 15 amino acids. Germline CDR1 reads SGHVT; CDR2 reads SQSDAQ. The CDR3 loop is CASSPTNFQLYEQYF. The CDR3 DNA is TGTGCCAGCAGCCCAACAAATTTTCAGCTCTACGAGCAGTACTTC.

The chain combines TRBV7-3 with TRBJ2-1, with 7 positions matching TRBD1. The CDR3 is 15 amino acids. J was trimmed by 2 bases and V by 6 bases; bases with no gene match: 7. Germline CDR1 reads SGHTA; CDR2 reads FQGTGA. DNA for the CDR3: TGTGCCAGCAGTCCTGCCCAGGGGGCCTACAATGAGCAGTTCTTC. It codes for CASSPAQGAYNEQFF.

This clone showed up just once. This sequence joins TRBV5-4 and TRBJ2-3; D uncertain. Germline loops: CDR1 SGHNT, CDR2 YYREEE (reference sequence). The CDR3 length is 14 residues. The V and J ends lost 2 bases and 1 base respectively, with 8 bases between them. The CDR3 coding sequence is TGTGCCAGCAGCTTTGGAAGCCGCACAGATACGCAGTATTTT. This encodes CASSFGSRTDTQYF.

This clone showed up just a few times. CDR3 loop: CASSFPSGGMYEQYF. CDR3 sequence (DNA): TGTGCCAGCAGCTTCCCTAGCGGGGGGATGTACGAGCAGTACTTC. V is TRBV5-4 and J is TRBJ2-7; 11 nucleotides match TRBD2. Germline V CDR1 and CDR2: SGHNT, YYREEE (reference sequence). The CDR3 length is 15 residues. J gave up 4 bases and V 2 bases, and 5 bases lay outside the gene matches. Filled out from reference TRBV5-4 and TRBJ2-7, the complete variable domain reads ETGVTQSPTHLIKTRGQQVTLRCSSQSGHNTVSWYQQALGQGPQFIFQYYREEENGRGNFPPRFSGLQFPNYSSELNVNALELDDSALYLCASSFPSGGMYEQYFGPGTRLTVT.

J is TRBJ2-7 and V is TRBV10-3; the D gene could be TRBD1 or TRBD2 (5 bases each). Germline V CDR1 and CDR2: ENHRY, SYGVKD. Trimming stripped 10 bases from V and 6 bases from J, with 25 bases between. This CDR3 is 15 amino acids long. CDR3 protein: CATQAQGDRLREQYF. DNA for the CDR3: TGTGCCACCCAAGCCCAGGGAGACCGCCTACGCGAGCAGTACTTC.

The V and J genes are TRBV5-1 and TRBJ2-5; 10 bases map to TRBD2. Per germline, CDR1 SGHRS and CDR2 YFSETQ. This CDR3 region has 16 residues. The V and J ends lost 4 bases and 4 bases, in that order; junction bases with no gene match: 10. In DNA form, the CDR3 reads TGCGCCAGCAGCATTAGCGGGGGGCCCATCCGAGAGACCCAGTACTTC. Protein: CASSISGGPIRETQYF.

This clone has just one count. V usage is TRBV4-3 and J usage is TRBJ2-1; 7 bases align to TRBD1. The CDR3 totals 15 residues. The germline CDR1 and CDR2 sequences are LGHNA and YSLEER. After removal of 1 base from V and 5 bases from J, the junction contained 5 bases not matched to a gene. DNA of the CDR3: TGCGCCAGCAGCCAAGGCGACAGGGCCGACAATGAGCAGTTCTTC. Residues: CASSQGDRADNEQFF.

J is TRBJ1-4 and V is TRBV11-2; D not certain. V lost 4 bases and J 0 bases, leaving 9 bases between the germline ends. Germline V gene data show CDR1 as SGHAT and CDR2 as FQNNGV. This CDR3 spans 15 amino acids. The CDR3: CASSSRGATNEKLFF. CDR3 nucleotides: TGTGCCAGCAGCTCCCGTGGGGCAACTAATGAAAAACTGTTTTTT.

This clone is labeled as medium-sized. The rearrangement joins TRBV14 to TRBJ2-7, with D possibly being TRBD1 or TRBD2 (5 bases each). V was pared by 0 bases and J by 4 bases, with 10 bases between. Germline loops: CDR1 SGHDN, CDR2 FVKESK. The CDR3 runs to 14 residues. The CDR3 region has the DNA TGTGCCAGCAGCCAAGATGATTGGGGGTACGAGCAGTACTTC. Translating gives CASSQDDWGYEQYF.

This clone was detected once. The V and J genes are TRBV5-6 and TRBJ2-3; D not certain. This CDR3 is built from 12 residues. CDR1 is SGHDT and CDR2 is YYEEEE in the germline V gene. V lost 0 bases and J lost 3, with 2 bases in between. The CDR3 is CASSLDTDTQYF. The CDR3 region has the DNA TGTGCCAGCAGCTTGGATACAGATACGCAGTATTTT.

The chain is built from TRBV11-2 and TRBJ2-7; 9 bases line up with TRBD1. The CDR3 totals 14 residues. Unmatched junction bases numbered 4, after V lost 5 bases and J lost 2 bases. The V gene's germline CDR1 is SGHAT and CDR2 FQNNGV. CDR3 nucleotide sequence: TGTGCCAGCAGCCTCGGACAGGGGCCCTACGAGCAGTACTTC. Encoded protein: CASSLGQGPYEQYF. Based on the CDR3 plus reference TRBV11-2 and TRBJ2-7, the full variable domain is EAGVAQSPRYKIIEKRQSVAFWCNPISGHATLYWYQQILGQGPKLLIQFQNNGVVDDSQLPKDRFSAERLKGVDSTLKIQPAKLEDSAVYLCASSLGQGPYEQYFGPGTRLTVT.

The V and J genes are TRBV7-9 and TRBJ2-7; TRBD1 matches at 8 bases. Germline CDR1 is SEHNR and CDR2 is FQNEAQ (reference sequence). After removal of 11 bases from V and 5 bases from J, the junction contained 20 bases not matched to a gene. The CDR3 is 16 amino acids. CDR3 nucleotides: TGTGCCCGACTAAACCCGTGGACAGGGATTCTCCACGAGCAGTACTTC. It yields the protein CARLNPWTGILHEQYF.

The V gene is TRBV7-2, the J gene TRBJ1-5; D is uncertain. CDR1 SGHTA and CDR2 FQGNSA come from the germline V gene. Trimming pared 1 base from V and 3 bases from J, leaving 7 bases between. There are 14 residues in the CDR3. This chain's CDR3 is CASSLEGYNQPQHF. The CDR3 DNA is TGTGCCAGCAGCTTAGAGGGATACAATCAGCCCCAGCATTTT.

This chain connects TRBV19 to TRBJ2-7, with D hard to call. The V and J ends lost 0 bases and 4 bases respectively, with 13 bases between them. Looked up from germline, CDR1 is LNHDA and CDR2 is SQIVND (reference sequence). CDR3 length equals 15 residues. CDR3: CASSIDHNRNYEQYF. The CDR3 coding sequence is TGTGCCAGTAGTATAGACCACAATCGGAATTACGAGCAGTACTTC.

The chain recombines TRBV6-1 with TRBJ1-1; TRBD1 is a possible D gene (6 bases). V was clipped by 2 bases and J by 1 base, with 20 bases between them. The germline V gene has CDR1 MNHNS and CDR2 SASEGT. The CDR3 extends over 18 amino acids. CDR3 residues: CASSESGGAGERNTEAFF. The CDR3 DNA sequence: TGTGCCAGCAGTGAATCGGGGGGGGCAGGGGAGAGGAACACTGAAGCTTTCTTT.

The V gene is TRBV4-3, the J gene TRBJ2-5, with TRBD1 as a possible D gene (5 bases). Per germline, CDR1 LGHNA and CDR2 YSLEER. This CDR3 is built from 15 residues. V shed 3 bases and J shed 0 bases, with 11 bases lying between them. This CDR3 is CASSQGIRDQETQYF. The CDR3, as DNA: TGCGCCAGCAGCCAGGGTATCAGGGACCAAGAGACCCAGTACTTC.

The chain combines TRBV29-1 with TRBJ2-5, with D possibly TRBD1 on 5 matching bases. CDR3 size: 13 residues. Trimming took off 0 bases at V and 5 bases at J, with 10 bases between the two ends. CDR1 SQVTM and CDR2 ANQGSEA come from the germline V gene. CDR3: CSVEDRVGETQYF. The DNA of the CDR3 is TGCAGCGTTGAAGACAGGGTTGGGGAGACCCAGTACTTC.

The chain links TRBV2 to TRBJ2-2; D not resolved. Germline V gene data show CDR1 as SNHLY and CDR2 as FYNNEI. This CDR3 region has 12 residues. V dropped 4 bases and J dropped 7 bases, with 7 bases sitting between them. The CDR3 loop is CASSGDFGELFF. CDR3 coding DNA: TGTGCCAGCAGTGGGGATTTCGGGGAGCTGTTTTTT. Drawing the rest from reference TRBV2 and TRBJ2-2, the complete variable domain is EPEVTQTPSHQVTQMGQEVILRCVPISNHLYFYWYRQILGQKVEFLVSFYNNEISEKSEIFDDQFSVERPDGSNFTLKIRSTKLEDSAMYFCASSGDFGELFFGEGSRLTVL.